These 20 T cell receptor beta chains originate from one sample sequenced in a study of vaccination and CD4 T cells after COVID-19. At the Johns Hopkins FTIC core, DNA taken from cultured CD4+ T cells was sequenced by way of the Oncomine TCR Beta short-read assay. TCRdb re-derived calls from the PCR reads in MiXCR, one entry per CDR3 protein. The sample includes under 20,000 distinct CDR3 sequences, over 55% seen only once; the top ten take around 9.6%. Their antigen targets remain unknown. The treatment was: roughly 10-day PBMC culture with coronavirus spike peptide pools or control peptides (ViraFEST assay). The source material was CD4+ T cells from blood, cultured in vitro, sampled after SARS-CoV-2 vaccination. The source of these receptors is a human donor who had recovered from COVID-19.

This clonotype was counted between two and nine times. The V and J genes are TRBV20-1 and TRBJ2-1; 8 bases line up with TRBD1. V shed 4 bases, J shed 8 bases, and the junction held 13 bases outside the gene matches. CDR3 length: 15 amino acids. Per germline, CDR1 DFQATT and CDR2 SNEGSKA (reference sequence). In DNA form, the CDR3 reads TGCAGTGCTATCCCGGGACAGGCGACCGGGGATGAGCAGTTCTTC. Translating it yields CSAIPGQATGDEQFF.

This chain joins TRBV5-6 and TRBJ1-2; no reliable D call. The CDR3 is made up of 14 amino acids. Trimming left V 0 bases short and J 4 bases short, with 10 bases between. Germline-derived CDR1 and CDR2 are SGHDT and YYEEEE. The CDR3: CASSLGGNGYGYTF. Written as DNA, the CDR3 is TGTGCCAGCAGCTTGGGTGGGAACGGCTATGGCTACACCTTC.

This clonotype was recorded a few times. The V call is TRBV6-2 or TRBV6-3, the J call TRBJ2-7; D is unresolved. Germline assignment: CDR1 MNHEY and CDR2 SVGEGT. The CDR3 extends over 11 amino acids. Trimming removed 6 bases at V and 3 bases at J, with 6 bases between. This CDR3 is CASSPHYEQYF. Here the CDR3 DNA reads TGTGCCAGCAGCCCTCACTACGAGCAGTACTTC.

In its sample, this clonotype was seen a few times. CDR3 protein: CSARAQGRLFSEAFF. CDR3 in DNA: TGCAGTGCTAGGGCGCAGGGGAGGTTGTTTTCTGAAGCTTTCTTT. The chain uses TRBV20-1 and TRBJ1-1; possible D gene TRBD1, 6 bases. Trimming left V 3 bases short and J 6 bases short, with 20 bases between. Germline assignment: CDR1 DFQATT and CDR2 SNEGSKA (reference sequence). The CDR3 length is 15 residues.

This clonotype was recorded a few times. The gene calls are TRBV6-5 and TRBJ2-5, with 10 bases matching TRBD2. Per germline, CDR1 MNHEY and CDR2 SVGAGI. The CDR3 runs 16 residues. Trimming removed 2 bases from V and 4 bases from J; junction bases left unmatched: 7. CDR3 bases: TGTGCCAGCAGTTACCTAGCGGGGGAGCGAGCAGAGACCCAGTACTTC. Amino acid sequence: CASSYLAGERAETQYF.

The chain employs TRBV20-1 and TRBJ2-7; TRBD1 aligns across 9 bases. Germline V gene lookup returns CDR1 DFQATT and CDR2 SNEGSKA (reference sequence). The CDR3 runs to 14 residues. The J segment lost 4 bases and the V segment lost 5 bases, leaving 9 bases of the junction unmatched. The CDR3 reads CSAYTGTGSYEQYF. CDR3 sequence (DNA): TGCAGTGCTTACACCGGGACAGGGTCTTACGAGCAGTACTTC.

This clonotype was counted a few times. The chain joins TRBV19 to TRBJ1-2; TRBD1 matches 8 bases. Germline values: CDR1 LNHDA, CDR2 SQIVND (reference sequence). After removal of 9 bases from V and 5 bases from J, the junction contained 14 bases not matched to a gene. The CDR3 covers 15 residues. CDR3 bases: TGTGCCAGCGGGAATAGGACAGGGAGGGAATATGGCTACACCTTC. Its translation is CASGNRTGREYGYTF.

The chain recombines TRBV20-1 with TRBJ2-1; D gene uncertain. Trimming shortened V by 6 bases and J by 0 bases, and 12 bases separated the two germline ends. The CDR3 is 14 residues long. CDR1 and CDR2 from the germline V gene are DFQATT and SNEGSKA (reference sequence). CDR3 sequence (DNA): TGCAGTGCCCGGCGTGGGTCCTCCTACAATGAGCAGTTCTTC. Amino acid sequence: CSARRGSSYNEQFF.

This sequence joins TRBV7-2 and TRBJ2-3, with 7 bases identical to TRBD2. CDR3 length: 15 residues. V gave up 2 bases and J gave up 2 bases; unmatched junction bases: 4. Germline CDR1 and CDR2: SGHTA and FQGNSA. The CDR3 sequence: CASSLTSGNTDTQYF. The CDR3 region has the DNA TGTGCCAGCAGCTTAACCAGCGGGAACACAGATACGCAGTATTTT.

The V gene is TRBV27, the J gene TRBJ1-1; 7 bases are shared with TRBD1. With V trimmed by 8 bases and J by 0 bases, 3 bases remained unmatched. This CDR3 contains 13 residues. The V gene's germline CDR1 is MNHEY and CDR2 SMNVEV (reference sequence). This CDR3 reads CASQQGMNTEAFF. CDR3 nucleotides: TGTGCCAGCCAACAGGGGATGAACACTGAAGCTTTCTTT.

In this sample, this clonotype turned up a few times. The chain employs TRBV27 and TRBJ2-3; D is ambiguous. Per the germline V gene, CDR1 is MNHEY and CDR2 is SMNVEV (reference sequence). Trimming took off 4 bases at V and 8 bases at J, with 13 bases between the two ends. The CDR3 totals 13 residues. DNA of the CDR3: TGTGCCAGCAGTTGGCGGACCCCCGGTACGCAGTATTTT. This sequence encodes CASSWRTPGTQYF.

V and J are TRBV6-1 and TRBJ1-5; D unresolved. The germline gives CDR1 MNHNS, CDR2 SASEGT. There are 19 residues in the CDR3. Trimming pared 8 bases from V and 0 bases from J, leaving 26 bases between. CDR3 sequence: CASVARGGTLGYSNQPQHF. The CDR3 DNA reads as TGTGCCAGCGTCGCCCGGGGAGGAACTCTGGGGTATAGCAATCAGCCCCAGCATTTT.

The chain uses TRBV5-4 and TRBJ2-3, with D perhaps matching TRBD2 (7 bases). Per germline, CDR1 SGHNT and CDR2 YYREEE (reference sequence). The CDR3 totals 17 residues. Trimming took 5 bases from V and 0 from J, leaving 19 bases between them. The CDR3 loop reads CASRRGGAGSSTDTQYF. CDR3 nucleotide sequence: TGTGCCAGCAGGAGGGGGGGGGCGGGGTCTAGCACAGATACGCAGTATTTT.

The genes are TRBV10-3 and TRBJ2-7, with 11 positions matching TRBD2. Germline CDR1 is ENHRY and CDR2 is SYGVKD. J was trimmed by 5 bases and V by 4 bases; bases with no gene match: 4. The CDR3 is 14 residues long. Written as DNA, the CDR3 is TGTGCCATCAGTGTGGGACTAGCGGAAGACGAGCAGTACTTC. Translating it yields CAISVGLAEDEQYF.

The J gene is TRBJ2-1, the V gene TRBV6-2 or TRBV6-3; 9 nucleotides align to TRBD1. The ends lost 6 bases at V and 4 bases at J; junction bases unmatched: 7. The CDR3 spans 15 residues. Germline-derived CDR1 and CDR2 are MNHEY and SVGEGT. CDR3 residues: CASRMGQGEYNEQFF. The CDR3 DNA reads TGTGCCAGCAGAATGGGACAGGGCGAATACAATGAGCAGTTCTTC.

This chain uses TRBV6-2 or TRBV6-3 with TRBJ1-1; weak D call: TRBD1 (6 bases). Germline loops: CDR1 MNHEY, CDR2 SVGEGT. The CDR3 runs to 14 residues. V gave up 0 bases and J gave up 1 base, with 6 bases separating them. For the CDR3, the DNA is TGTGCCAGCAGTTACTCGACAGGGAACACTGAAGCTTTCTTT. Its translation is CASSYSTGNTEAFF.

The V gene is TRBV15, the J gene TRBJ1-5; no clear D. Germline CDR1 is LNHNV and CDR2 is YYDKDF (reference sequence). The V end lost 4 bases, the J end lost 0 bases, and 7 bases lay between the germline ends. The CDR3 sequence is 14 residues long. The CDR3 nucleotides are TGTGCCACCAGCAACGATTATAGCAATCAGCCCCAGCATTTT. Amino acid sequence: CATSNDYSNQPQHF.

This clonotype appeared a single time. CDR3 region: CSASSYNSPLHF. The CDR3 DNA follows: TGCAGTGCCTCGTCCTATAATTCACCCCTCCACTTT. The chain links TRBV20-1 to TRBJ1-6; D gene uncertain. Germline V gives CDR1 DFQATT, CDR2 SNEGSKA (reference sequence). This CDR3 comprises 12 residues. V lost 6 bases and J lost 1, with 4 bases in between.

V and J are TRBV20-1 and TRBJ1-2; D possibly corresponds to TRBD1 (5 bases). Trimming left V 3 bases short and J 3 bases short, with 17 bases between. The CDR3 runs to 15 residues. Looked up from germline, CDR1 is DFQATT and CDR2 is SNEGSKA (reference sequence). CDR3 residues: CSARGPRGGDYGYTF. DNA of the CDR3: TGCAGTGCTAGGGGTCCGAGGGGAGGCGACTATGGCTACACCTTC.

This clonotype was seen a few times. The chain has TRBV20-1 and TRBJ2-5; 8 nucleotides match TRBD2. The trim removed 1 base at V and 5 bases at J, leaving 0 bases unmatched. The CDR3 has 12 amino acids. In germline, CDR1 is DFQATT, CDR2 SNEGSKA (reference sequence). The CDR3 coding sequence is TGCAGTGCTAGAGCGGGGGGGGAGACCCAGTACTTC. Its protein is CSARAGGETQYF.